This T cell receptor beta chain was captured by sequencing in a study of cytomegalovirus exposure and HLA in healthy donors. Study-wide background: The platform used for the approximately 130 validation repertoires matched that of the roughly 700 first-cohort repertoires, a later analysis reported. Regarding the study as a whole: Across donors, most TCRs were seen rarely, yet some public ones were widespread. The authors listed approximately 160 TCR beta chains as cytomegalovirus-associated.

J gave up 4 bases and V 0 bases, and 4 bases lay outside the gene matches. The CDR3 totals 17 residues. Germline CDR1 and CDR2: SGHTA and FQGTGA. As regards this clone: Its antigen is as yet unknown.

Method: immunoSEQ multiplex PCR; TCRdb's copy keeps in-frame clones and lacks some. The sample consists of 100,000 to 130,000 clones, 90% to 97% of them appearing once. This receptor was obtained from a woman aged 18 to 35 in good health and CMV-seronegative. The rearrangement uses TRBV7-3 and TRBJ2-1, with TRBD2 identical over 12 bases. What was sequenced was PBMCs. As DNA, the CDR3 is TGTGCCAGCAGCTTAACGACTAGCGGGGGACTATACAATGAGCAGTTCTTC. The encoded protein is CASSLTTSGGLYNEQFF.